A selection of T cell receptor beta chains follows, all from one sample in a study of T cell repertoires in cytomegalovirus infection. TCRdb redid the calling of the reads with MiXCR, one entry per CDR3 protein. The sample holds hundreds of thousands of distinct CDR3 sequences, 20% to 30% seen once. The specimen sequenced was CD8+ T cells from PBMCs. The source is a human donor in good health (CMV status not recorded). Some clones in this sample may be carry-over from other donors' samples. The CDR3 runs from the conserved cysteine through the conserved F or W. A D gene is named only where the DNA matches it firmly. Size values are once, few and many counts, or a class for expanded clones, and some rows have none.

J gene: TRBJ2-7
V gene: TRBV7-3
clone size: few
D gene: TRBD1
CDR3 protein: CASSFGQALSYEQYF
CDR3 DNA: TGTGCCAGCAGCTTCGGACAGGCGCTCTCCTACGAGCAGTACTTC

J gene: TRBJ2-5
V gene: TRBV19
clone size: few
D gene: -
CDR3 protein: CATDGGTETQYF
CDR3 DNA: TGTGCCACCGACGGGGGTACCGAGACCCAGTACTTC

J gene: TRBJ1-6
V gene: TRBV7-7
clone size: -
D gene: -
CDR3 protein: CASSLERHSPLHF
CDR3 DNA: TGTGCTAGCAGCTTAGAACGCCATTCACCCCTCCACTTT

J gene: TRBJ2-3
V gene: TRBV7-9
clone size: -
D gene: TRBD2
CDR3 protein: CASSLRSSGDTDTQYF
CDR3 DNA: TGTGCCAGCAGCCTCCGCTCTAGCGGGGACACAGATACGCAGTATTTT

J gene: TRBJ2-1
V gene: TRBV5-1
clone size: -
D gene: TRBD2
CDR3 protein: CASSGGTSGAYYNEQFF
CDR3 DNA: TGCGCCAGCAGCGGCGGGACTAGCGGGGCCTACTACAATGAGCAGTTCTTC

J gene: TRBJ2-1
V gene: TRBV19
clone size: -
D gene: TRBD2
CDR3 protein: CASSTWRGADYNEQFF
CDR3 DNA: TGTGCCAGTAGTACGTGGCGGGGGGCGGATTACAATGAGCAGTTCTTC

J gene: TRBJ2-5
V gene: TRBV20-1
clone size: -
D gene: TRBD2
CDR3 protein: CSANSGGGKGRETQYF
CDR3 DNA: TGCAGTGCTAATAGCGGGGGAGGTAAAGGAAGAGAGACCCAGTACTTC

J gene: TRBJ2-1
V gene: TRBV7-9
clone size: many
D gene: TRBD2
CDR3 protein: CASSPIGEKSRRGGNEQFF
CDR3 DNA: TGTGCCAGCAGCCCTATTGGGGAAAAGTCTCGACGGGGGGGTAATGAGCAGTTCTTC

J gene: TRBJ1-2
V gene: TRBV2
clone size: many
D gene: TRBD1
CDR3 protein: CASLDRVGGYTF
CDR3 DNA: TGTGCCAGCCTGGACAGGGTAGGAGGCTACACCTTC

J gene: TRBJ2-2
V gene: TRBV4-1
clone size: few
D gene: -
CDR3 protein: CASSLTSGELFF
CDR3 DNA: TGCGCCAGCAGCCTTACCTCGGGGGAGCTGTTTTTT

J gene: TRBJ2-3
V gene: TRBV2
clone size: -
D gene: -
CDR3 protein: CASNLAGATDTQYF
CDR3 DNA: TGTGCCAGCAATTTGGCAGGAGCAACAGATACGCAGTATTTT

J gene: TRBJ1-4
V gene: TRBV28
clone size: few
D gene: -
CDR3 protein: CASVDNNEKLFF
CDR3 DNA: TGTGCCAGCGTGGACAACAATGAAAAACTGTTTTTT

J gene: TRBJ2-2
V gene: TRBV3-1
clone size: -
D gene: TRBD2
CDR3 protein: CASSQYPSGGAEVTGELFF
CDR3 DNA: TGTGCCAGCAGCCAGTATCCAAGCGGGGGGGCCGAGGTCACCGGGGAGCTGTTTTTT

J gene: TRBJ1-1
V gene: TRBV6-5
clone size: many
D gene: -
CDR3 protein: CASSYSISGGTEAFF
CDR3 DNA: TGTGCCAGCAGTTACTCGATTTCCGGAGGGACTGAAGCTTTCTTT

J gene: TRBJ1-1
V gene: TRBV6-5
clone size: few
D gene: -
CDR3 protein: CASTTDGRDTEAFF
CDR3 DNA: TGTGCCAGCACCACTGACGGAAGAGACACTGAAGCTTTCTTT

J gene: TRBJ2-3
V gene: TRBV10-3
clone size: many
D gene: -
CDR3 protein: CAIGATDRTNTDTQYF
CDR3 DNA: TGTGCCATCGGGGCTACTGACAGGACGAACACAGATACGCAGTATTTT

J gene: TRBJ2-1
V gene: TRBV29-1
clone size: few
D gene: TRBD1
CDR3 protein: CSVMTGGGNEQFF
CDR3 DNA: TGCAGCGTTATGACAGGGGGCGGGAATGAGCAGTTCTTC

J gene: TRBJ2-4
V gene: TRBV29-1
clone size: -
D gene: -
CDR3 protein: CSVERLQGLSKNIQYF
CDR3 DNA: TGCAGCGTTGAACGGTTGCAGGGTTTGTCCAAAAACATTCAGTACTTC

J gene: TRBJ1-1
V gene: TRBV2
clone size: few
D gene: -
CDR3 protein: CASRAAGNTEAFF
CDR3 DNA: TGTGCCAGCAGGGCTGCGGGGAACACTGAAGCTTTCTTT

J gene: TRBJ2-3
V gene: TRBV7-2
clone size: many
D gene: -
CDR3 protein: CASSLGAGTRTDTQYF
CDR3 DNA: TGTGCCAGCAGCTTAGGGGCCGGGACGCGCACAGATACGCAGTATTTT

J gene: TRBJ2-2
V gene: TRBV27
clone size: few
D gene: -
CDR3 protein: CASTTSITGELFF
CDR3 DNA: TGTGCCAGCACGACATCGATTACCGGGGAGCTGTTTTTT

J gene: TRBJ2-3
V gene: TRBV29-1
clone size: -
D gene: -
CDR3 protein: CSVDGPQLGQYF
CDR3 DNA: TGCAGCGTTGACGGTCCCCAATTGGGGCAGTATTTT

J gene: TRBJ1-1
V gene: TRBV29-1
clone size: -
D gene: -
CDR3 protein: CSVEVRESSGEAFF
CDR3 DNA: TGCAGCGTTGAAGTTCGAGAATCTTCGGGTGAAGCTTTCTTT

J gene: TRBJ2-4
V gene: TRBV2
clone size: -
D gene: -
CDR3 protein: CASRGGIEYIQYF
CDR3 DNA: TGTGCCAGCAGGGGCGGGATTGAATACATTCAGTACTTC

J gene: TRBJ2-3
V gene: TRBV2
clone size: few
D gene: -
CDR3 protein: CASSDGLNTQYF
CDR3 DNA: TGTGCCAGCAGTGATGGTCTTAATACGCAGTATTTT

J gene: TRBJ1-5
V gene: TRBV4-2
clone size: few
D gene: -
CDR3 protein: CASSQEKGAFRPQHF
CDR3 DNA: TGTGCCAGCAGCCAAGAGAAAGGGGCCTTCCGGCCCCAGCATTTT

J gene: TRBJ1-2
V gene: TRBV20-1
clone size: few
D gene: -
CDR3 protein: CSARGAGEYYGYTF
CDR3 DNA: TGCAGTGCTAGAGGTGCGGGGGAATACTATGGCTACACCTTC

J gene: TRBJ2-5
V gene: TRBV7-2
clone size: many
D gene: -
CDR3 protein: CASSRDQETQYF
CDR3 DNA: TGTGCCAGCAGCCGGGACCAAGAGACCCAGTACTTC

J gene: TRBJ2-7
V gene: TRBV20-1
clone size: -
D gene: TRBD1
CDR3 protein: CSARDRRGGYEQYF
CDR3 DNA: TGCAGCGCCAGGGACAGACGGGGCGGCTACGAGCAGTACTTC

J gene: TRBJ1-1
V gene: TRBV2
clone size: -
D gene: -
CDR3 protein: CASGGRPNTEAFF
CDR3 DNA: TGTGCCAGCGGGGGACGGCCGAACACTGAAGCTTTCTTT

J gene: TRBJ2-1
V gene: TRBV7-9
clone size: -
D gene: TRBD2
CDR3 protein: CASSVSGGGYEQFF
CDR3 DNA: TGTGCCAGCAGCGTTAGCGGGGGGGGGTATGAGCAGTTCTTC

J gene: TRBJ2-5
V gene: TRBV7-2
clone size: few
D gene: -
CDR3 protein: CASSPVGGQETQYF
CDR3 DNA: TGTGCCAGCAGCCCCGTGGGAGGCCAAGAGACCCAGTACTTC

J gene: TRBJ2-3
V gene: TRBV6-2/TRBV6-3
clone size: few
D gene: -
CDR3 protein: CASSHRRGSSTDTQYF
CDR3 DNA: TGTGCCAGCAGCCACCGGAGGGGCTCTAGCACAGATACGCAGTATTTT

J gene: TRBJ2-5
V gene: TRBV29-1
clone size: once
D gene: -
CDR3 protein: CTIVPIGTSLETQYF
CDR3 DNA: TGTACAATAGTGCCCATCGGTACAAGCCTAGAGACCCAGTACTTC

J gene: TRBJ1-5
V gene: TRBV2
clone size: few
D gene: -
CDR3 protein: CASSRTGTGNQPQHF
CDR3 DNA: TGTGCCAGCAGTCGCACAGGGACCGGCAATCAGCCCCAGCATTTT

J gene: TRBJ2-2
V gene: TRBV6-4
clone size: many
D gene: -
CDR3 protein: CASSERLQGGELFF
CDR3 DNA: TGTGCCAGCAGTGAGAGACTCCAAGGCGGGGAGCTGTTTTTT

J gene: TRBJ2-7
V gene: TRBV20-1
clone size: few
D gene: -
CDR3 protein: CSARSGVSYEQYF
CDR3 DNA: TGCAGTGCTAGATCAGGGGTTTCCTACGAGCAGTACTTC

J gene: TRBJ2-1
V gene: TRBV20-1
clone size: few
D gene: TRBD1
CDR3 protein: CSAYPGQGLNEQFF
CDR3 DNA: TGCAGTGCTTATCCGGGACAGGGCCTCAATGAGCAGTTCTTC

J gene: TRBJ1-2
V gene: TRBV6-2/TRBV6-3
clone size: -
D gene: -
CDR3 protein: CASVPGPTNYGYTF
CDR3 DNA: TGTGCCAGCGTTCCGGGACCTACTAACTATGGCTACACCTTC

J gene: TRBJ2-7
V gene: TRBV6-2/TRBV6-3
clone size: many
D gene: -
CDR3 protein: CASRQNTGAFYEQYF
CDR3 DNA: TGTGCCAGCAGACAGAATACGGGAGCTTTCTACGAGCAGTACTTC

J gene: TRBJ2-7
V gene: TRBV4-1
clone size: few
D gene: -
CDR3 protein: CASSVDMGSYEQYF
CDR3 DNA: TGCGCCAGCAGCGTCGACATGGGTTCCTACGAGCAGTACTTC

J gene: TRBJ2-2
V gene: TRBV29-1
clone size: -
D gene: -
CDR3 protein: CSVEASNTGELFF
CDR3 DNA: TGCAGCGTTGAAGCTTCGAACACCGGGGAGCTGTTTTTT

J gene: TRBJ2-3
V gene: TRBV15
clone size: -
D gene: TRBD2
CDR3 protein: CATSRVGSGGALGTDTQYF
CDR3 DNA: TGTGCCACCAGCAGAGTCGGTAGCGGGGGGGCATTAGGAACAGATACGCAGTATTTT

J gene: TRBJ1-1
V gene: TRBV28
clone size: few
D gene: -
CDR3 protein: CASSPFDPNTEAFF
CDR3 DNA: TGTGCCAGCAGTCCCTTTGACCCGAACACTGAAGCTTTCTTT

J gene: TRBJ1-1
V gene: TRBV5-1
clone size: -
D gene: TRBD1
CDR3 protein: CASSPGQGSSEAFF
CDR3 DNA: TGCGCCAGCAGCCCGGGACAGGGGAGCTCTGAAGCTTTCTTT

J gene: TRBJ1-1
V gene: TRBV7-6
clone size: -
D gene: -
CDR3 protein: CASSPLKAPGAYTEAFF
CDR3 DNA: TGTGCCAGCAGCCCACTAAAAGCCCCAGGGGCCTACACTGAAGCTTTCTTT

J gene: TRBJ1-1
V gene: TRBV7-9
clone size: many
D gene: -
CDR3 protein: CASTPGGRTEAFF
CDR3 DNA: TGTGCCAGCACCCCGGGGGGGCGAACTGAAGCTTTCTTT

J gene: TRBJ2-7
V gene: TRBV7-9
clone size: many
D gene: -
CDR3 protein: CASSSDSPEQYF
CDR3 DNA: TGTGCCAGCAGCTCCGACAGTCCCGAGCAGTACTTC

J gene: TRBJ1-5
V gene: TRBV7-2
clone size: many
D gene: -
CDR3 protein: CASSLTAAGQPQHF
CDR3 DNA: TGTGCCAGCAGCTTAACGGCAGCGGGTCAGCCCCAGCATTTT

J gene: TRBJ1-5
V gene: TRBV7-2
clone size: many
D gene: -
CDR3 protein: CASSRTVGYQPQHF
CDR3 DNA: TGTGCCAGCAGCCGGACGGTGGGCTATCAGCCCCAGCATTTT

J gene: TRBJ1-1
V gene: TRBV14
clone size: few
D gene: -
CDR3 protein: CASSGGYGITEAFF
CDR3 DNA: TGTGCCAGCAGCGGGGGGTATGGTATCACTGAAGCTTTCTTT

J gene: TRBJ2-2
V gene: TRBV28
clone size: few
D gene: TRBD2
CDR3 protein: CASSDSGDGTGELFF
CDR3 DNA: TGTGCCAGCAGTGATAGCGGGGATGGGACCGGGGAGCTGTTTTTT